This TCR beta chain originates from a study of beta chain features in type 1 diabetes. The study, taken as a whole, reports: For Type 1 diabetes patients, all four CD4+ subsets carried TCRB CDR3s that were moderately but significantly shorter.

CDR3 length equals 14 residues. V lost 0 bases to trimming and J lost 5 bases; unmatched junction nucleotides: 2. Germline V gene sequence: CDR1 KGHSH, CDR2 LQKENI. This clone was seen more than once but under ten times. Its antigen is unidentified. Since all of the isolated RNA was reverse transcribed, expressed TCRB transcripts were what got sequenced. Produced via immunoSEQ multiplex PCR; TCRdb's table is partial and in-frame only. The sample contains 150,000 or so clones, roughly a tenth of which appear only once. The rearrangement uses TRBV18 and TRBJ2-3; 7 nucleotides align to TRBD2. This receptor was taken from a man aged 18 to 29 in good health. The sequencing sample was made of central memory CD4+ T cells from blood. The CDR3 sequence: CASSPPGGRDTQYF. The CDR3 DNA follows: TGTGCCAGCTCACCACCGGGGGGGAGAGATACGCAGTATTTT. The whole variable domain, filled in from reference TRBV18 and TRBJ2-3, reads NAGVMQNPRHLVRRRGQEARLRCSPMKGHSHVYWYRQLPEEGLKFMVYLQKENIIDESGMPKERFSAEFPKEGPSILRIQQVVRGDSAAYFCASSPPGGRDTQYFGPGTRLTVL.